These T cell receptor beta chains were read from a single sample in a study of control samples from healthy donors and cancer patients. Only in-frame clones appear in the TCRdb table, and some are missing; sequencing was by immunoSEQ multiplex PCR. The table has some 410,000 clones, 80% to 95% seen once. The sequenced material came from PBMCs. The receptors stem from a man aged 35-49 years with head and neck cancer. CDR3s include the opening cysteine and the closing phenylalanine or tryptophan. The D gene is left open where the match is weak. Size is omitted from some rows. Given values are once, few, many or a class for expanded clones.

D gene,clone size,J gene,V gene,CDR3 DNA,CDR3 protein
.,.,TRBJ2-4,TRBV11-2,TGTGCCAGCAGCTCAAGATTAGCCAAAAACATTCAGTACTTC,CASSSRLAKNIQYF
.,.,TRBJ2-3,TRBV29-1,TGCAGCGGGGGGGAGACAGGAGCCTACACAGATACGCAGTATTTT,CSGGETGAYTDTQYF
.,once,TRBJ2-3,TRBV27,TGTGCCAGCAAGGGACGGACCGTTAGCACAGATACGCAGTATTTT,CASKGRTVSTDTQYF
TRBD1,.,TRBJ1-5,TRBV6-6,TGTGCCAGCAGCACAGGGGCAAATCAGCCCCAGCATTTT,CASSTGANQPQHF
TRBD2,.,TRBJ2-7,TRBV5-4,TGTGCCAGCAGCCCGAGAAGGACTAGCGGGAGTGGTGAGCAGTACTTC,CASSPRRTSGSGEQYF
.,.,TRBJ2-5,TRBV29-1,TGCAGCGTTGAAGACCGAGGGACGTGGGAGACCCAGTACTTC,CSVEDRGTWETQYF
TRBD1,once,TRBJ1-5,TRBV28,TGTGCCAGCAGTTTTCTAGGACAGGGTGGAAACAATCAGCCCCAGCATTTT,CASSFLGQGGNNQPQHF
.,.,TRBJ2-3,TRBV7-9,TGTGCCAGCAGCTTAGCGGAGCCCTCCGATACGCAGTATTTT,CASSLAEPSDTQYF
.,.,TRBJ2-3,TRBV28,TGTGCCAGCAGTTTAGAGCGGGGCACAGATACGCAGTATTTT,CASSLERGTDTQYF
.,.,TRBJ2-3,TRBV5-1,TGCGCCAGCAGCTTGGACCGCCAGGGAACAGATACGCAGTATTTT,CASSLDRQGTDTQYF
.,.,TRBJ1-4,TRBV2,TGTGCCAGCAGCGCGGACGGAACAACTAATGAAAAACTGTTTTTT,CASSADGTTNEKLFF
TRBD2,.,TRBJ2-3,TRBV18,TGTGCCAGCTCACCCTCGGGACTAGGGGGATCCAATACGCAGTATTTT,CASSPSGLGGSNTQYF
.,.,TRBJ1-5,TRBV19,TGTGCCAGTAGTACTTCGGCCCCGGGCGGCAATCAGCCCCAGCATTTT,CASSTSAPGGNQPQHF
.,.,TRBJ1-1,TRBV7-2,TGTGCCAGCAGCTTAGGGGGCTCTGAAGCTTTCTTT,CASSLGGSEAFF
.,.,TRBJ1-1,TRBV30,TGTGCCTGGAGTGCTGATAAGAACACTGAAGCTTTCTTT,CAWSADKNTEAFF
TRBD1,.,TRBJ1-2,TRBV7-2,TGTGCCAGCAGCTTAGAGGCCAGGGGGGGCTACACCTTC,CASSLEARGGYTF
TRBD1,once,TRBJ2-7,TRBV5-4,TGTGCCAGCAGCTTGGACAGGGGGCAGTACGAGCAGTACTTC,CASSLDRGQYEQYF
.,.,TRBJ2-6,TRBV30,TGTGCCTGGAGTGTACTGTACGGGGACGGCTCTGGGGCCAACGTCCTGACTTTC,CAWSVLYGDGSGANVLTF
TRBD1,few,TRBJ2-7,TRBV13,TGTGCCAGCAGCACCTGGGACAGGGGGTACGAGCAGTACTTC,CASSTWDRGYEQYF
.,.,TRBJ1-4,TRBV5-6,TGTGCCAGCAGCTGGGGGCATACAGCCTCTAATGAAAAACTGTTTTTT,CASSWGHTASNEKLFF
.,.,TRBJ2-5,TRBV10-3,TGTGCCATCAGCCAGGGGGGGTCGGGAGAGACCCAGTACTTC,CAISQGGSGETQYF
TRBD1,.,TRBJ2-1,TRBV24-1,TGTGCCACCGCACACCGGGACAGCTCCTACAATGAGCAGTTCTTC,CATAHRDSSYNEQFF
TRBD1,.,TRBJ1-5,TRBV18,TGTGCCAGCTCACCTCGGGACAGGGGATCTCAGCCCCAGCATTTT,CASSPRDRGSQPQHF
.,.,TRBJ1-5,TRBV6-4,TGTGCCAGCAGTGTTCGACCCGATCAGCCCCAGCATTTT,CASSVRPDQPQHF
.,.,TRBJ1-5,TRBV15,TGTGCCACCAGCAGAGATTTAGGGGCGAGCAATCAGCCCCAGCATTTT,CATSRDLGASNQPQHF
.,.,TRBJ1-5,TRBV19,TGTGCCAGTAGCCAAGAGGATCTCAGGGTTAGTCAGCCCCAGCATTTT,CASSQEDLRVSQPQHF
.,.,TRBJ2-7,TRBV5-1,TGCGCCAGCAGCTCACACCTGGGCCTAACCCCTGGGTACGAGCAGTACTTC,CASSSHLGLTPGYEQYF
.,few,TRBJ1-5,TRBV6-2/TRBV6-3,TGTGCCAGCAGCCACCAGGGGTTCCAGGACTCAGTTGGACAGCCCCAGCATTTT,CASSHQGFQDSVGQPQHF
TRBD1,.,TRBJ2-2,TRBV7-9,TGTGCCAGCAGCCCGGGTCCGGGACAGGGTCTCGTAACCGGGGAGCTGTTTTTT,CASSPGPGQGLVTGELFF
TRBD1,.,TRBJ1-2,TRBV5-1,TGCGCCAGCAGTCCTATACAGGGGCCCTACTATGGCTACACCTTC,CASSPIQGPYYGYTF
.,.,TRBJ2-3,TRBV5-1,TGCGCCAGCAATACCCTGCCCTCTAGCACAGATACGCAGTATTTT,CASNTLPSSTDTQYF
.,few,TRBJ2-7,TRBV15,TGTGCCACCAGCAGCCAGACTACAGGTGCCGAATTC,CATSSQTTGAEF
TRBD1,.,TRBJ2-5,TRBV15,TGTGCCACCAGCGAGGACAGGGTGATGAAGACCCAGTACTTC,CATSEDRVMKTQYF
.,.,TRBJ1-6,TRBV5-5,TGTGCCAGCAGCTTGGTCAGGGGTAATTCACCCCTCCACTTT,CASSLVRGNSPLHF
TRBD2,.,TRBJ2-7,TRBV3-1/TRBV3-2,TGTGCCAGTAGCCAAGGACTAGCGCCTACCTACGAGCAGTACTTC,CASSQGLAPTYEQYF
.,.,TRBJ1-1,TRBV18,TGTGCCAGCTCACCCGACAGGACGAACACTGAAGCTTTCTTT,CASSPDRTNTEAFF
.,once,TRBJ1-2,TRBV19,TGTGCCAGTAGTATCGGTGGGTCGATGGGGTTTGGCTACACCTTC,CASSIGGSMGFGYTF
.,.,TRBJ1-2,TRBV6-1,TGTGCCAGCAGTGAAAATAGCGGTGCTAACTATGGCTACACCTTC,CASSENSGANYGYTF
.,.,TRBJ2-7,TRBV18,TGTGCCAGCTCGACCGGTTCTAGCCTCGGCGAGCAGTACTTC,CASSTGSSLGEQYF
.,.,TRBJ2-2,TRBV25-1,TGTGCCAGCAGTAAGCACGGCGGGGAGCTGTTTTTT,CASSKHGGELFF
.,.,TRBJ2-7,TRBV7-9,TGTGCCAGCAGCTTAGGAGGGGAATGGGACTCCTACGAGCAGTACTTC,CASSLGGEWDSYEQYF
TRBD1,.,TRBJ2-3,TRBV5-1,TGCGCCAGCAGCCCTCGTAGGGCAGGGGGCGTTGATACGCAGTATTTT,CASSPRRAGGVDTQYF